The next 3 T cell receptor beta chains were all read from a single sample in a study of cytomegalovirus exposure and HLA in healthy donors. The PCR made use of 60 Vbeta and 13 Jbeta primers. Data came from immunoSEQ multiplex PCR; TCRdb stores just in-frame clones and leaves some out. Listed are just under 90,000 clones; just over 5.5% falls within the top ten. The sequencing input was PBMCs. All receptors come from a girl between 5 and 17 years old in good health and CMV-seropositive.

This chain joins TRBV6-5 and TRBJ2-2; D remains ambiguous. Germline CDR1 is MNHEY and CDR2 is SVGAGI. The CDR3 is made up of 15 amino acids. V was pared by 6 bases and J by 4 bases, with 15 bases between. In DNA, the CDR3 is TGTGCCAGCAGGCGATACCCCCTCGGCACCGGGGAGCTGTTTTTT. It is translated as CASRRYPLGTGELFF.

The gene calls are TRBV9 and TRBJ2-5; D is ambiguous. The germline CDR1 and CDR2 sequences are SGDLS and YYNGEE. This CDR3 has 13 residues. Trimming removed 2 bases from V and 3 bases from J, with 8 bases in between. The DNA of the CDR3 is TGTGCCAGCAGCGTCAGGCCCGAAGAGACCCAGTACTTC. This codes for CASSVRPEETQYF.

The CDR3 sequence: CASRAQLAGGDTQYF. The CDR3 DNA reads TGTGCCAGCAGGGCTCAACTAGCGGGGGGAGATACGCAGTATTTT. The chain couples TRBV6-5 to TRBJ2-3, with TRBD2 matching 12 bases. The germline V gene encodes CDR1 MNHEY and CDR2 SVGAGI. Trimming removed 6 bases from V and 5 bases from J; junction bases left unmatched: 6. The length of the CDR3 is 15 residues.